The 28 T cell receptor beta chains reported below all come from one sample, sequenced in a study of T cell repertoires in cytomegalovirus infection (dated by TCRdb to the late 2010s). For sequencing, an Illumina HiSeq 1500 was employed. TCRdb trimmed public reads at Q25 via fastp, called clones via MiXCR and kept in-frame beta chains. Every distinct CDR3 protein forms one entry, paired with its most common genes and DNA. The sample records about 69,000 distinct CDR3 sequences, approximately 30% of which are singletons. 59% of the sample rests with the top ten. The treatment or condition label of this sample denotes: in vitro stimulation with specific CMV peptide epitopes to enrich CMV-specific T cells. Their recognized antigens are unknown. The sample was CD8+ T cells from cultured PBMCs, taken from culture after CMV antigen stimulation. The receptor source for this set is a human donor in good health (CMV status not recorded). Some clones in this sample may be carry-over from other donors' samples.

As DNA, the CDR3 is TGTGCCACCCATCCTCGAGGGAATGAGCAGTTCTTC. This translates into CATHPRGNEQFF. The chain has TRBV27 and TRBJ2-1; a weak D match, TRBD2 (5 bases). Germline loops: CDR1 MNHEY, CDR2 SMNVEV (reference sequence). The CDR3 runs to 12 residues. The V end lost 10 bases, the J end lost 7 bases, and 14 bases lay between the germline ends.

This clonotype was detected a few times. The CDR3 reads CASSYYRGHYEQYF. The CDR3 nucleotides read TGTGCCAGCAGTTACTACAGGGGCCACTACGAGCAGTACTTC. The chain combines TRBV6-5 with TRBJ2-7, with 7 bases lining up with TRBD1. From germline, CDR1 is MNHEY and CDR2 SVGAGI. After removal of 1 base from V and 3 bases from J, the junction contained 3 bases not matched to a gene. The length of the CDR3 is 14 residues.

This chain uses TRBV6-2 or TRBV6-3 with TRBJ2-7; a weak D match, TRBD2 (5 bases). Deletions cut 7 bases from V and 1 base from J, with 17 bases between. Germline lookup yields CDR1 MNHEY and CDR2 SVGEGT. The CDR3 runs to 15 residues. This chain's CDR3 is CASTLTGGGSYEQYF. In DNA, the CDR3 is TGTGCCAGCACCCTTACGGGCGGAGGTTCCTACGAGCAGTACTTC.

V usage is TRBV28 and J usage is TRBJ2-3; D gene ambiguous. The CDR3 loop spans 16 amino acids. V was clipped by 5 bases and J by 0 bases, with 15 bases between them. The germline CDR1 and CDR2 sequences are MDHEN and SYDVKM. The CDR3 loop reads CASSPAPPGSTDTQYF. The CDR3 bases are TGTGCCAGCAGTCCAGCCCCGCCTGGAAGCACAGATACGCAGTATTTT.

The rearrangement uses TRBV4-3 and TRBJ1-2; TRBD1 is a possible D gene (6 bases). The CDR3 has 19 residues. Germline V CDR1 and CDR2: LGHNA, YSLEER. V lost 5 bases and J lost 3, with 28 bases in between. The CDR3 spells CASSISQGGERLRDYGYTF. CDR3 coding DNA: TGCGCCAGCAGCATCTCACAGGGAGGAGAGAGACTTAGGGACTATGGCTACACCTTC.

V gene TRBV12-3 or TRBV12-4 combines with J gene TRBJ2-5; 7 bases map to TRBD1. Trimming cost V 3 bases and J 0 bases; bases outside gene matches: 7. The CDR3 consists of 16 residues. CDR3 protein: CASSLPGDSYQETQYF. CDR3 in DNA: TGTGCCAGCAGTTTGCCCGGGGACAGCTACCAAGAGACCCAGTACTTC.

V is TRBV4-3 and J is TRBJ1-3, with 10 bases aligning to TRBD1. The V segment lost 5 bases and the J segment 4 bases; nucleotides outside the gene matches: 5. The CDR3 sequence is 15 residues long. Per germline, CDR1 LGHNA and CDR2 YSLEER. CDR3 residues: CASSTRTGGGNTIYF. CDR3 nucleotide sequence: TGCGCCAGCAGCACACGGACAGGGGGAGGAAACACCATATATTTT.

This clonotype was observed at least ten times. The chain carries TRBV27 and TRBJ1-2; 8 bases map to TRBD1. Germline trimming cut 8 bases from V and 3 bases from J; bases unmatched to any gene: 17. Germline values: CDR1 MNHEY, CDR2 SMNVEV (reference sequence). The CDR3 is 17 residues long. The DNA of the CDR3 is TGTGCCAGCCGAACCGGGGCAGGGGGCCGGCAGGACTATGGCTACACCTTC. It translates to CASRTGAGGRQDYGYTF.

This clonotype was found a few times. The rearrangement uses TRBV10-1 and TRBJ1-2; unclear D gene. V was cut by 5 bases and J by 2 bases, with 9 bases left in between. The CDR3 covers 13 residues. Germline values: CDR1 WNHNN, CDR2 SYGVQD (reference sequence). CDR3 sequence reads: CASSPESNYGYTF. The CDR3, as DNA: TGCGCCAGCAGTCCAGAGTCGAACTATGGCTACACCTTC.

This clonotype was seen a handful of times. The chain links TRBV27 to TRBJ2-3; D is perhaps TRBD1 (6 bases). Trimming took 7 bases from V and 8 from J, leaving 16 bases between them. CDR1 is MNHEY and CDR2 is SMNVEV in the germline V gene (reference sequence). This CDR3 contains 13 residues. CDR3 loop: CASTHPDRGTQYF. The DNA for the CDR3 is TGTGCCAGCACTCACCCGGACAGAGGTACGCAGTATTTT.

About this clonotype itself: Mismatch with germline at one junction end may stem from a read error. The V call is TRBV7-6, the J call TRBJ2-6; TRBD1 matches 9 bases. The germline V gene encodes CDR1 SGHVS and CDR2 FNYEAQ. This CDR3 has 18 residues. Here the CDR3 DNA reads TGTGCCAGCAGCACGCAGGACAGGGGCTACTCTGGGACCAACGTCCTGACTTTC. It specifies CASSTQDRGYSGTNVLTF.

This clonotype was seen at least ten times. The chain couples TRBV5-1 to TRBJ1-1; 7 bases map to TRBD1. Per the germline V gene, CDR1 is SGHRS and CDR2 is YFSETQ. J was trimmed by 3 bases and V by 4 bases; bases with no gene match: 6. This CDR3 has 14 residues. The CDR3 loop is CASSKTGTDTEAFF. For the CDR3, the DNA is TGCGCCAGCAGCAAGACAGGGACGGACACTGAAGCTTTCTTT.

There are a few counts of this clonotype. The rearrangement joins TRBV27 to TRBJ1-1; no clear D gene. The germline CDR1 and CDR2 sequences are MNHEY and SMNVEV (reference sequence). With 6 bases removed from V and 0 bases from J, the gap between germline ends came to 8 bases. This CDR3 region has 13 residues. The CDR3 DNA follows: TGTGCCAGCAGGGTCAGCTTGAACACTGAAGCTTTCTTT. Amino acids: CASRVSLNTEAFF.

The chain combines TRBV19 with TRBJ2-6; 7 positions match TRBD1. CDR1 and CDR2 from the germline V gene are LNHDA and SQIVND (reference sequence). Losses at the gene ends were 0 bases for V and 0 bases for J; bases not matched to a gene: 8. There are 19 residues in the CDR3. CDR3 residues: CASSIDWARGTSGANVLTF. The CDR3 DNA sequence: TGTGCCAGTAGTATAGATTGGGCCAGGGGGACCTCTGGGGCCAACGTCCTGACTTTC.

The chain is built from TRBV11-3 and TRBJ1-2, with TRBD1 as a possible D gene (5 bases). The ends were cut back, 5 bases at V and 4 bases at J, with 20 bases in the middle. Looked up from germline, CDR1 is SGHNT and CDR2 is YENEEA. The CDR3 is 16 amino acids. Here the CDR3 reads CASSPRGQAAFYGYTF. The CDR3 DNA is TGTGCCAGCAGCCCCCGTGGACAAGCTGCATTCTATGGCTACACCTTC.

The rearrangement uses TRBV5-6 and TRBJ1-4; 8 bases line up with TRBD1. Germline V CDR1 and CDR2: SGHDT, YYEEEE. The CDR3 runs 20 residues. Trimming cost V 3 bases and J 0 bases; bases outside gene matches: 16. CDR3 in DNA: TGTGCCAGCAGCTCGATCACTTATTCCGGGACAGGCACAACTAATGAAAAACTGTTTTTT. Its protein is CASSSITYSGTGTTNEKLFF.

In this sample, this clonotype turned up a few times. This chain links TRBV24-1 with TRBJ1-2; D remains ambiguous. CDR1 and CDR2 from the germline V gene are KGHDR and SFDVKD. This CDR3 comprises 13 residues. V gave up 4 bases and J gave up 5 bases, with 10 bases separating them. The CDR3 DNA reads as TGTGCCACCAGTGAAGCGGGAGTATATGGCTACACCTTC. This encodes CATSEAGVYGYTF.

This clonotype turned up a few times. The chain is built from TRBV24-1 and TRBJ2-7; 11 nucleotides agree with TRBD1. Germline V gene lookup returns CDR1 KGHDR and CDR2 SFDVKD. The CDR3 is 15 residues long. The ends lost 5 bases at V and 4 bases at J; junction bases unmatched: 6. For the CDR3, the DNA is TGTGCCACCAGTGGCGGGACAGGGGGTTTTTACGAGCAGTACTTC. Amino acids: CATSGGTGGFYEQYF.

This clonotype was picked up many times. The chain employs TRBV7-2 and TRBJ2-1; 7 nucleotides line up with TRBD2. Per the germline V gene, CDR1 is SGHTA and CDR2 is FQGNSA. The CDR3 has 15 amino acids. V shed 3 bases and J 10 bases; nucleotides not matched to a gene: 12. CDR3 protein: CASSLEGLAVREQFF. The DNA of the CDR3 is TGTGCCAGCAGCTTGGAAGGCCTAGCGGTTAGGGAGCAGTTCTTC.

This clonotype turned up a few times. The CDR3 region is CSVEDLWLAGGKTQYF. As DNA, the CDR3 is TGCAGCGTTGAAGATCTTTGGCTAGCGGGGGGGAAGACCCAGTACTTC. The rearrangement joins TRBV29-1 to TRBJ2-5; TRBD2 matches 12 bases. J lost 6 bases, V lost 0 bases, and 8 bases had no gene match. Germline-derived CDR1 and CDR2 are SQVTM and ANQGSEA. The CDR3 totals 16 residues.

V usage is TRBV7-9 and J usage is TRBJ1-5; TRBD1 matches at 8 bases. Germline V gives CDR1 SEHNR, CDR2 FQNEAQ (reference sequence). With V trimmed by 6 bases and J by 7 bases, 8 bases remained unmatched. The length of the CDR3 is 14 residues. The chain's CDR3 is CASSAGGARQPQHF. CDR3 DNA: TGTGCCAGCAGTGCAGGGGGCGCACGGCAGCCCCAGCATTTT.

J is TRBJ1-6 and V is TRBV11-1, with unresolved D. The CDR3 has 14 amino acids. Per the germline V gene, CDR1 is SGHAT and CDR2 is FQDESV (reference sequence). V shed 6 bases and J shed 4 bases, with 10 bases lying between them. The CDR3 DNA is TGTGCCAGCAGACCGGACGAGTATAATTCACCCCTCCACTTT. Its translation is CASRPDEYNSPLHF.

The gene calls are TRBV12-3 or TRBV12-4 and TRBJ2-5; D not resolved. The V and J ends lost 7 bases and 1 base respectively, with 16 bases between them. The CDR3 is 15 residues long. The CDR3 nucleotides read TGTGCCAGCAACCTTCGGGTCTCCCTCCAAGAGACCCAGTACTTC. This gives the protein CASNLRVSLQETQYF.

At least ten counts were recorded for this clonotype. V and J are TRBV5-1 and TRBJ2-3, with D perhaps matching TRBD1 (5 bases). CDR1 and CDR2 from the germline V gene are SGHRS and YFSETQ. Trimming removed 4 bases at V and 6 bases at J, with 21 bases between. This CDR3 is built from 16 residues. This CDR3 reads CASSRGFGQGGDTQYF. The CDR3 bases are TGCGCCAGCAGCCGTGGTTTCGGGCAGGGTGGCGATACGCAGTATTTT. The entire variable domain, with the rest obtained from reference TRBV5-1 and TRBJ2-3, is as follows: KAGVTQTPRYLIKTRGQQVTLSCSPISGHRSVSWYQQTPGQGLQFLFEYFSETQRNKGNFPGRFSGRQFSNSRSEMNVSTLELGDSALYLCASSRGFGQGGDTQYFGPGTRLTVL.

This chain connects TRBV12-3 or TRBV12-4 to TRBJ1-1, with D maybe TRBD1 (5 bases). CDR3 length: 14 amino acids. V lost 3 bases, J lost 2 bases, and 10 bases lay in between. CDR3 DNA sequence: TGTGCCAGCAGTTTTACAGGTAGAAACACTGAAGCTTTCTTT. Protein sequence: CASSFTGRNTEAFF.

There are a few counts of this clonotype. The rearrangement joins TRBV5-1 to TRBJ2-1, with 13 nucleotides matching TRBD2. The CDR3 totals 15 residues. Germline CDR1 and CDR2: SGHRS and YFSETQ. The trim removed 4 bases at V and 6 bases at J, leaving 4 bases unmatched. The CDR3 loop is CASSQTSGGTNEQFF. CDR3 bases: TGCGCCAGCAGCCAGACTAGCGGGGGGACCAATGAGCAGTTCTTC.

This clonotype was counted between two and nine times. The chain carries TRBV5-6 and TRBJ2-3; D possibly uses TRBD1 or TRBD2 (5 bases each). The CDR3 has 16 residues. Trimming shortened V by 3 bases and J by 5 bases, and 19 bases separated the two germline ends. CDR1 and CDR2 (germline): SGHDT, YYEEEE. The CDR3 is CASSSNSGRGKDTQYF. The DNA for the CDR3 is TGTGCCAGCAGCTCTAATTCGGGACGGGGAAAAGATACGCAGTATTTT.

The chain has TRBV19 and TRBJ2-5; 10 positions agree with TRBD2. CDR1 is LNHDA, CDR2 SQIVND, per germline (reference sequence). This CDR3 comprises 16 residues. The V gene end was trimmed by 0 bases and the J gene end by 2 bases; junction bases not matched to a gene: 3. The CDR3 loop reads CASSIELAGRQETQYF. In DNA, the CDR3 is TGTGCCAGTAGTATAGAACTAGCGGGACGGCAAGAGACCCAGTACTTC. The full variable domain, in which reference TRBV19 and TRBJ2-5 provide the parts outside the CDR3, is DGGITQSPKYLFRKEGQNVTLSCEQNLNHDAMYWYRQDPGQGLRLIYYSQIVNDFQKGDIAEGYSVSREKKESFPLTVTSAQKNPTAFYLCASSIELAGRQETQYFGPGTRLLVL.